In this sample, the clone carrying this TCR beta chain turned up once. Indicated time point: blood 2 weeks post-SBRT. Treatment indicated: 15 Gy SBRT to primary tumor, nephrectomy 4 weeks later. Radiation-treated patients gave blood at baseline, week 2 and week 4. The tumor was a clear cell renal cell carcinoma. The data were taken from a study of radiation and T cells in renal cell carcinoma. TCRdb's copy holds only in-frame clones and misses some; the assay was immunoSEQ multiplex PCR. This repertoire shows some 120,000 clones, roughly four fifths found once; its top ten account for approximately 2%. The sequence was obtained from a woman aged 55-70 years with renal cell carcinoma. Material: blood, obtained from a patient whose treatment included radiotherapy and nephrectomy.

The CDR3 coding sequence is TGTGCCAGCAGTTTATGGGGGTCCCACGAGCAGTACTTC. Translated, it gives CASSLWGSHEQYF. This rearrangement joins TRBV28 to TRBJ2-7, with D hard to call. This CDR3 has 13 amino acids. V lost 0 bases and J lost 5, with 8 bases in between. Germline V gene sequence: CDR1 MDHEN, CDR2 SYDVKM.